The 27 T cell receptor beta chains in this list originate from one sample, sequenced in a study of blood T cell repertoires in COVID-19. Measured with immunoSEQ multiplex PCR; TCRdb has only the in-frame clones, and not every one. The top ten clones hold 7% to 10% of a sample with approximately 220,000 clones, around 80% of them seen once. The material sequenced was peripheral blood. All receptors derive from a woman in her forties or fifties with acute or convalescent COVID-19.

J is TRBJ2-1 and V is TRBV27, with 7 bases lining up with TRBD2. The ends lost 6 bases at V and 4 bases at J; junction bases unmatched: 15. The CDR3 runs to 17 residues. Germline CDR1 is MNHEY and CDR2 is SMNVEV (reference sequence). The CDR3 loop reads CASSSIAGAGAYNEQFF. In DNA, the CDR3 is TGTGCCAGCAGCTCGATCGCGGGCGCGGGAGCGTACAATGAGCAGTTCTTC.

The chain couples TRBV18 to TRBJ2-7; 7 bases map to TRBD2. The CDR3 consists of 13 residues. Germline V gives CDR1 KGHSH, CDR2 LQKENI. V trimming: 6 bases; J trimming: 6 bases; junction bases outside the gene matches: 8. The CDR3 sequence is CASSFGPGGEQYF. The CDR3 DNA is TGTGCCAGCTCCTTTGGCCCGGGGGGCGAGCAGTACTTC.

The gene calls are TRBV11-2 and TRBJ2-2, with TRBD1 matching over 7 bases. J gave up 0 bases and V 3 bases, and 4 bases lay outside the gene matches. CDR1 SGHAT and CDR2 FQNNGV come from the germline V gene. The CDR3 runs 16 residues. CDR3 DNA: TGTGCCAGCAGCTTTCAAGGGGGCTCGAACACCGGGGAGCTGTTTTTT. Residues: CASSFQGGSNTGELFF.

This rearrangement joins TRBV28 to TRBJ2-7; 9 bases line up with TRBD2. The CDR3 totals 14 residues. The germline CDR1 and CDR2 sequences are MDHEN and SYDVKM. J gave up 4 bases and V 8 bases, and 9 bases lay outside the gene matches. The DNA of the CDR3 is TGTGCCAGCGTCCGGCTAGCGGGACCATACGAGCAGTACTTC. Translated: CASVRLAGPYEQYF.

The genes are TRBV10-2 and TRBJ1-1, with D perhaps TRBD1 (5 bases). V gave up 2 bases and J gave up 1 base, with 11 bases separating them. The CDR3 has 15 residues. Germline-derived CDR1 and CDR2 are WSHSY and SAAADI. DNA of the CDR3: TGCGCCAGCAGTGAGGGACCAGGGAAGAACACTGAAGCTTTCTTT. This codes for CASSEGPGKNTEAFF.

J is TRBJ1-5 and V is TRBV20-1; 7 nucleotides line up with TRBD1. Germline assignment: CDR1 DFQATT and CDR2 SNEGSKA (reference sequence). CDR3 length: 13 amino acids. The V and J ends lost 3 bases and 7 bases, in that order; junction bases with no gene match: 6. DNA for the CDR3: TGCAGTGCTAGTGCAGGGGGTGAACAGCCCCAGCATTTT. Its translation is CSASAGGEQPQHF.

The V call is TRBV5-8, the J call TRBJ2-3; 9 bases map to TRBD2. The CDR3 consists of 14 residues. Germline CDR1 SGHTS, CDR2 YDEGEE. With 6 bases clipped from V and 3 bases from J, the junction kept 5 bases outside the gene matches. Here the CDR3 DNA reads TGTGCCAGCACCGATAGCGGGAGTACAGATACGCAGTATTTT. It specifies CASTDSGSTDTQYF.

This clone was seen only a few times. V usage is TRBV19 and J usage is TRBJ1-2; the match to TRBD1 covers 9 bases. Losses at the gene ends were 5 bases for V and 7 bases for J; bases not matched to a gene: 8. CDR1 and CDR2 (germline): LNHDA, SQIVND (reference sequence). The CDR3 has 14 amino acids. The CDR3 DNA is TGTGCCAGTAGTCTTCGGACAGGGGACTTTGGCTACACCTTC. It specifies CASSLRTGDFGYTF.

The chain combines TRBV3-1 (or the pseudogene TRBV3-2) with TRBJ2-7, with TRBD2 identical over 12 bases. CDR3 size: 14 residues. The V gene's germline CDR1 is LGHDT and CDR2 YNNKEL (reference sequence). J lost 4 bases, V lost 3 bases, and 1 base had no gene match. CDR3 sequence reads: CASSHGTSGYEQYF. DNA for the CDR3: TGTGCCAGCAGCCACGGGACTAGCGGGTACGAGCAGTACTTC.

The chain uses TRBV5-1 and TRBJ1-4; 8 nucleotides align to TRBD1. V was pared by 5 bases and J by 3 bases, with 3 bases of the junction left unmatched. The length of the CDR3 is 14 residues. Germline CDR1 is SGHRS and CDR2 is YFSETQ. CDR3 in DNA: TGCGCCAGCAGGGGGGACAGGTCTAATGAAAAACTGTTTTTT. This gives the protein CASRGDRSNEKLFF.

The chain couples TRBV19 to TRBJ2-3; D is possibly TRBD2 (7 bases). V lost 6 bases, J lost 1 base, and 14 bases lay in between. This CDR3 has 15 amino acids. Germline loops: CDR1 LNHDA, CDR2 SQIVND (reference sequence). The CDR3 DNA reads TGTGCCAGTAGCCCTTGGGGGGGCGGCACAGATACGCAGTATTTT. Amino acid sequence: CASSPWGGGTDTQYF.

The chain is built from TRBV6-5 and TRBJ2-5, with TRBD2 as a possible D gene (6 bases). Trimming pared 4 bases from V and 3 bases from J, leaving 15 bases between. The CDR3 is made up of 15 amino acids. Germline V gives CDR1 MNHEY, CDR2 SVGAGI. Written as DNA, the CDR3 is TGTGCCAGCAGTTCCTCAACTAGCCTTGAAGAGACCCAGTACTTC. Its protein product is CASSSSTSLEETQYF.

The chain carries TRBV6-5 and TRBJ1-2; a possible D gene is TRBD1 (5 bases). With 6 bases removed from V and 7 bases from J, the gap between germline ends came to 15 bases. Germline CDR1 MNHEY, CDR2 SVGAGI. This CDR3 spans 13 amino acids. CDR3 nucleotides: TGTGCCAGCAGGAAGGGAGACGGGGGTGGCTACACCTTC. It codes for CASRKGDGGGYTF.

The chain employs TRBV5-4 and TRBJ2-1, with TRBD2 matching 10 bases. Germline V gives CDR1 SGHNT, CDR2 YYREEE (reference sequence). V shed 4 bases and J 6 bases; nucleotides not matched to a gene: 10. The CDR3 is 16 residues long. DNA for the CDR3: TGTGCCAGCAGCCCCGTTAGCGGGAGGCCGGGCAATGAGCAGTTCTTC. Translation gives CASSPVSGRPGNEQFF.

The chain employs TRBV28 and TRBJ1-4; maybe TRBD1 (5 bases). Trimming shortened V by 8 bases and J by 5 bases, and 15 bases separated the two germline ends. Germline CDR1 is MDHEN and CDR2 is SYDVKM. This CDR3 has 14 residues. CDR3 bases: TGTGCCAGCCTGACGGGGACTCCCAATGAAAAACTGTTTTTT. Amino acids: CASLTGTPNEKLFF.

This clone was detected once. The V gene is TRBV5-1, the J gene TRBJ2-6; D remains ambiguous. The CDR3 is made up of 17 amino acids. The V end was cut by 1 base, the J end by 0 bases, with 11 bases between. The germline V gene has CDR1 SGHRS and CDR2 YFSETQ. CDR3 residues: CASSLWAAISGANVLTF. Here the CDR3 DNA reads TGCGCCAGCAGCTTGTGGGCAGCCATCTCTGGGGCCAACGTCCTGACTTTC.

This sequence joins TRBV19 and TRBJ2-7; TRBD1 is a possible D gene (6 bases). The V gene lost 4 bases and the J gene lost 0 bases, with 10 bases spanning the gap. The CDR3 runs to 14 residues. Germline CDR1 reads LNHDA; CDR2 reads SQIVND (reference sequence). The CDR3 is CASSRGTSSYEQYF. CDR3 DNA: TGTGCCAGTAGTAGAGGGACATCCTCCTACGAGCAGTACTTC. The whole variable domain, remainder taken from reference TRBV19 and TRBJ2-7, is DGGITQSPKYLFRKEGQNVTLSCEQNLNHDAMYWYRQDPGQGLRLIYYSQIVNDFQKGDIAEGYSVSREKKESFPLTVTSAQKNPTAFYLCASSRGTSSYEQYFGPGTRLTVT.

This chain uses TRBV10-2 with TRBJ2-5; TRBD2 matches at 7 bases. J was trimmed by 0 bases and V by 3 bases; bases with no gene match: 7. Looked up from germline, CDR1 is WSHSY and CDR2 is SAAADI. The CDR3 covers 16 residues. Written as DNA, the CDR3 is TGCGCCAGCAGTGACTCGCTAGCGGCCAACCAAGAGACCCAGTACTTC. It specifies CASSDSLAANQETQYF.

The chain employs TRBV5-4 and TRBJ2-2; TRBD2 matches 7 bases. V shed 4 bases, J shed 3 bases, and the junction held 6 bases outside the gene matches. Per the germline V gene, CDR1 is SGHNT and CDR2 is YYREEE (reference sequence). The CDR3 runs 15 residues. CDR3 sequence reads: CASSQQTSDTGELFF. CDR3 nucleotide sequence: TGTGCCAGCAGCCAACAAACTAGCGACACCGGGGAGCTGTTTTTT.

This clone has a single count. The rearrangement uses TRBV29-1 and TRBJ2-7; TRBD1 is a possible D gene (5 bases). V was trimmed by 5 bases and J by 3 bases, leaving 8 bases between them. Germline loops: CDR1 SQVTM, CDR2 ANQGSEA. The CDR3 runs to 11 residues. The DNA for the CDR3 is TGCAGCGTTCGACAGAGCTACGAGCAGTACTTC. This codes for CSVRQSYEQYF.

This chain's CDR3 is CASSLRFEGEGYGYTF. The CDR3 coding sequence is TGTGCCAGCAGTTTAAGGTTTGAGGGTGAGGGCTATGGCTACACCTTC. The chain is built from TRBV28 and TRBJ1-2; D is unresolved. The CDR3 runs 16 residues. CDR1 is MDHEN and CDR2 is SYDVKM in the germline V gene. Trimming took 2 bases from V and 4 from J, leaving 17 bases between them.

This clone was seen only once. The chain recombines TRBV6-5 with TRBJ2-7, with TRBD2 matching 7 bases. CDR3 length equals 14 residues. Looked up from germline, CDR1 is MNHEY and CDR2 is SVGAGI. Unmatched junction bases numbered 10, after V lost 8 bases and J lost 3 bases. The CDR3 DNA is TGTGCCAGCGGAAGGGGAGGGGCGGGCTACGAGCAGTACTTC. It codes for CASGRGGAGYEQYF.

This rearrangement joins TRBV27 to TRBJ2-7; D not resolved. The germline V and J ends were trimmed by 8 bases and 0 bases, with 11 bases remaining between them. The germline V gene encodes CDR1 MNHEY and CDR2 SMNVEV (reference sequence). The CDR3 has 13 residues. In DNA, the CDR3 is TGTGCCAGCCAAAGTTGGAGCTCCTACGAGCAGTACTTC. Translating gives CASQSWSSYEQYF.

V is TRBV10-2 and J is TRBJ1-2, with 7 bases lining up with TRBD1. The ends lost 7 bases at V and 0 bases at J; junction bases unmatched: 14. The CDR3 totals 17 residues. Germline CDR1 is WSHSY and CDR2 is SAAADI. In DNA form, the CDR3 reads TGCGCCAGCACAGACCGGGACAGCCATGAGGCTAACTATGGCTACACCTTC. It is translated as CASTDRDSHEANYGYTF.

This sequence joins TRBV28 and TRBJ2-1; 7 positions agree with TRBD2. Trimming removed 5 bases from V and 4 bases from J; junction bases left unmatched: 11. Germline CDR1 and CDR2: MDHEN and SYDVKM. The CDR3 runs to 16 residues. The DNA for the CDR3 is TGTGCCAGCAGTACCATGGGGGGGAGATATTACAATGAGCAGTTCTTC. Its protein product is CASSTMGGRYYNEQFF.

J is TRBJ1-5 and V is TRBV19; 8 bases agree with TRBD1. V lost 5 bases and J lost 2; bases outside the gene matches: 8. The germline gives CDR1 LNHDA, CDR2 SQIVND (reference sequence). This CDR3 has 16 residues. CDR3 protein: CASSPSAGGGNQPQHF. CDR3 nucleotides: TGTGCCAGTAGTCCCTCGGCAGGGGGCGGCAATCAGCCCCAGCATTTT.

The chain couples TRBV3-1 (or the pseudogene TRBV3-2) to TRBJ2-7, with 9 bases lining up with TRBD2. The CDR3 is made up of 15 amino acids. V gave up 5 bases and J gave up 2 bases; unmatched junction bases: 7. Germline lookup yields CDR1 LGHDT and CDR2 YNNKEL (reference sequence). CDR3 sequence: CASSSPGLATYEQYF. The CDR3 DNA reads as TGTGCCAGCAGCTCCCCGGGACTAGCTACCTACGAGCAGTACTTC.